Described below is a single T cell receptor beta chain sequence and its context. In this sample, this clonotype turned up a few times. No cognate antigen has been identified for it. No base quality information exists; no much larger clone differs at one position. CDR1 and CDR2 are drawn from the germline V gene: SQVTM, ANQGSEA. The V end loses 4 bases and the J end loses 3 bases, and a stretch of 20 bases separates them. The CDR3 starts with the cysteine, ends with the phenylalanine, and has 16 residues. The only DNA kept is the CDR3, 48 bases in frame from the first base. The protocol used for the library was 5' RACE. The run used an Illumina HiSeq 2500. A second PCR of about 7 to 12 cycles was run with a J-beta primer mix and a sample-barcoded 5' primer. Each TCR beta cDNA molecule received a unique molecular identifier from a template-switch 5' adaptor carrying 12 random nucleotides. At least 3 million CDR3-containing paired-end reads were obtained from each sample. First-strand cDNA synthesis was performed from all RNA using the Mint cDNA synthesis kit, with priming by a TRBC-specific oligonucleotide. Following uracil-DNA glycosylase treatment, all cDNA underwent a first 18-cycle PCR with the universal primers M1SS and BC2_uni_R. Under the source paper's analysis protocol: Normalization of each sample was performed by random selection of 1 million high-quality reads, each carrying a distinct molecular identifier. Instead of being binned into consensus sequences, reads that shared molecular identifiers were thrown out. MiTCR, with a Q25 quality threshold and the strictest error-elimination algorithm, was used for CDR3 identification, clonotype clustering and error correction. A nonparametric unseen species model using Euler transformation provided a lower-bound estimate of total TCR beta diversity. TCRdb passed the public sequencing reads through fastp at Q25 and MiXCR, retaining productive beta sequences. Records with the same CDR3 protein are collapsed into one entry carrying the most frequent genes and DNA. The V and J calls come from TCRdb's annotation, not from the publication. This sample holds roughly 1.5 million distinct CDR3 sequences; approximately 43% were observed only once. The ten biggest clones cover under 5% of the sample.

The entry originates in a study of blood T cells in healthy people across ages (dated by TCRdb to the mid-2010s). Background for the entire study: In model experiments, roughly one uniquely barcoded TCR beta cDNA molecule per two T cells was captured by template switching. Four age groups were formed from the donors: young (average about 15 years), middle-aged (approximately 40), aged (about 68) and long-lived (less than 85). The study analyzed two additional independent replicas of 1 million unique cDNA reads from the same blood draw for two donors, one aged 18 to 29 and one aged 80 or older. To track age-related changes in TCR beta repertoire diversity, the study relied on deep sequencing normalized with unique cDNA molecular identifiers. To avoid experimental bias, donors of different ages were spread randomly across the sequencing lanes. Findings and caveats that apply to the study as a whole: The CMV infection status of donors was not known, potentially confounding age-related changes in expanded clonotypes. Observed TCR beta diversity correlated strongly with the percentage of naive T cells measured by flow cytometry. As age increased, observed TCR beta diversity per million T cells dropped in a roughly linear way, and a significant reduction was already evident by age around 41. Compared with the aged group, the long-lived group had more naive CD4+ T cells, fewer expanded clones and increased TCR diversity, suggesting age selection. Bulk unsorted PBMC profiling prevented conclusive comparison of naive and antigen-experienced compartments. Estimates of total diversity based on one million sequenced T cells were regarded as lower bounds and as underestimates.

Donors were roughly 40 systemically healthy Caucasian individuals from Russia aged roughly 6 to 100 years. About 10 milliliters of peripheral blood were collected from each donor into EDTA-treated Vacutainer tubes. Ficoll-Paque density-gradient centrifugation was used to isolate PBMCs, with at least 7 million per sample. Trizol reagent was used to extract total RNA from the PBMCs, yielding at least 5.5 micrograms per sample. For every donor, flow cytometry on a PBMC aliquot measured the percentage of naive CD45RAhigh/CD27high T cells. This TCR was recovered from a woman aged 18-29 years in good health. The sequenced sample consisted of blood. Recombination linked TRBV29-1 to TRBJ2-3; TRBD1 is perhaps the D gene, given 5 matching bases. CDR3 region: CSVAPRGRVVTDTQYF. In nucleotide form, the sequence is TGCAGCGTTGCGCCCAGAGGCAGGGTGGTAACAGATACGCAGTATTTT.